Listed below are T cell receptor beta chains from one sample, sequenced in a study of OX40 agonist ivuxolimab in advanced cancers. Data came from immunoSEQ multiplex PCR; TCRdb stores just in-frame clones and leaves some out. The sample consists of under 85,000 clones, approximately 86% of them appearing once. The sample was CD4+ or CD8+ T cells sorted from blood, taken in a trial of the OX40 agonist ivuxolimab. These TCRs come from an adult with an advanced solid tumor such as melanoma, head and neck, liver or kidney cancer. CDR3s include the opening cysteine and the closing phenylalanine or tryptophan. A D gene is named only where the DNA matches it firmly. Size is stated for part of the rows, as once, few or many counts, or as a class when the clone is expanded.

abundance | j_gene | v_gene | d_gene | CDR3aa | CDR3nt
. | TRBJ1-5 | TRBV4-2 | . | CASSQEAGNQPQHF | TGTGCCAGCAGCCAAGAAGCTGGAAATCAGCCCCAGCATTTT
. | TRBJ1-1 | TRBV6-1 | TRBD1 | CASSGTGENTEAFF | TGTGCCAGCAGTGGCACAGGGGAGAACACTGAAGCTTTCTTT
. | TRBJ2-6 | TRBV7-9 | . | CASSLQQGRSGANVLTF | TGTGCCAGCAGCCTACAACAGGGCCGCTCTGGGGCCAACGTCCTGACTTTC
. | TRBJ2-5 | TRBV11-2 | . | CASSLTVGGQETQYF | TGTGCCAGCAGCTTAACTGTCGGAGGGCAAGAGACCCAGTACTTC
. | TRBJ1-5 | TRBV7-2 | . | CASSSFQVNQPQHF | TGTGCCAGCAGCTCATTCCAGGTTAATCAGCCCCAGCATTTT
. | TRBJ1-5 | TRBV6-6 | . | CASTSPGNQPQHF | TGTGCCAGCACGAGTCCGGGCAATCAGCCCCAGCATTTT
. | TRBJ1-5 | TRBV4-2 | . | CASSHLAGGNGQPQHF | TGTGCCAGCAGCCACCTCGCCGGGGGGAATGGTCAGCCCCAGCATTTT
. | TRBJ2-5 | TRBV18 | . | CASSPGTSETQYF | TGTGCCAGCTCACCCGGGACATCGGAGACCCAGTACTTC
. | TRBJ1-4 | TRBV6-5 | . | CASSRRPTNEKLFF | TGTGCCAGCAGTAGGCGGCCAACTAATGAAAAACTGTTTTTT
. | TRBJ1-5 | TRBV9 | . | CASSVDGTRNQPQHF | TGTGCCAGCAGCGTAGATGGGACAAGAAATCAGCCCCAGCATTTT
once | TRBJ1-5 | TRBV10-3 | TRBD1 | CAISETDRDQPQHF | TGTGCCATCAGTGAGACCGACAGGGATCAGCCCCAGCATTTT
once | TRBJ1-2 | TRBV9 | TRBD1 | CASSPGQGNYGYTF | TGTGCCAGCAGCCCTGGACAGGGCAACTATGGCTACACCTTC
. | TRBJ1-1 | TRBV15 | . | CATSRDAGSWNTEAFF | TGTGCCACCAGCAGAGATGCCGGTTCCTGGAACACTGAAGCTTTCTTT
. | TRBJ2-6 | TRBV11-2 | TRBD1 | CASSRRTGGGTGANVLTF | TGTGCCAGCAGCCGTCGGACAGGGGGAGGGACTGGGGCCAACGTCCTGACTTTC
once | TRBJ1-6 | TRBV10-3 | . | CAIRAETDYNSPLHF | TGTGCCATCAGGGCCGAGACGGACTATAATTCACCCCTCCACTTT
. | TRBJ2-7 | TRBV11-1 | . | CASSKNYEQYF | TGTGCCAGCAGCAAAAATTACGAGCAGTACTTC
. | TRBJ2-1 | TRBV9 | TRBD2 | CASSYQAGFYNEQFF | TGTGCCAGCAGCTACCAAGCGGGGTTCTACAATGAGCAGTTCTTC
once | TRBJ1-2 | TRBV10-3 | TRBD1 | CALRTGGFDGYTF | TGTGCCCTCAGGACAGGGGGCTTTGATGGCTACACCTTC
. | TRBJ1-1 | TRBV14 | . | CASSRGAATEAFF | TGTGCCAGCAGCCGCGGCGCGGCCACTGAAGCTTTCTTT
. | TRBJ1-2 | TRBV30 | . | CAWSARRYGYTF | TGTGCCTGGAGTGCCCGGCGGTATGGCTACACCTTC
. | TRBJ2-1 | TRBV6-6 | TRBD2 | CASSYSGTTYNEQFF | TGTGCCAGCAGTTACTCGGGGACTACCTACAATGAGCAGTTCTTC
. | TRBJ1-1 | TRBV4-2 | . | CASSQRMGVSRVGDLGHLF | TGTGCCAGCAGCCAAAGGATGGGGGTTTCAAGGGTTGGTGACTTGGGCCATCTCTTT
. | TRBJ1-4 | TRBV19 | TRBD1 | CASSSIPGTGTATNEKLFF | TGTGCCAGTAGTTCCATACCGGGGACAGGGACGGCAACTAATGAAAAACTGTTTTTT
once | TRBJ1-6 | TRBV7-2 | . | CASTTRGGQSNSPLHF | TGTGCCAGCACTACTAGAGGGGGACAAAGTAATTCACCCCTCCACTTT
. | TRBJ1-4 | TRBV5-6 | . | CASSLGGPKEKLFF | TGTGCCAGCAGCTTGGGGGGTCCGAAAGAAAAACTGTTTTTT
. | TRBJ1-1 | TRBV6-1 | . | CASSGTGKTEAFF | TGTGCCAGCAGTGGAACCGGGAAGACTGAAGCTTTCTTT
. | TRBJ2-4 | TRBV7-2 | TRBD2 | CASSLDGLAGKNIQYF | TGTGCCAGCAGCTTAGACGGGCTAGCGGGGAAAAACATTCAGTACTTC
. | TRBJ2-1 | TRBV9 | . | CASSLQGGSYNEQFF | TGTGCCAGCAGCTTACAGGGTGGCTCCTACAATGAGCAGTTCTTC
once | TRBJ2-7 | TRBV7-6 | TRBD2 | CASSLVAGGDYEQYF | TGTGCCAGCAGCTTAGTTGCGGGGGGGGACTACGAGCAGTACTTC
. | TRBJ2-7 | TRBV27 | . | CASSTNRKVYEQYF | TGTGCCAGCAGTACAAACAGAAAGGTGTACGAGCAGTACTTC
once | TRBJ2-4 | TRBV28 | . | CASSDSPKNIQYF | TGTGCCAGCAGCGACAGCCCCAAAAACATTCAGTACTTC
. | TRBJ1-4 | TRBV28 | TRBD1 | CASSSQWDRKNEKLFF | TGTGCCAGCAGTTCCCAATGGGACAGGAAAAATGAAAAACTGTTTTTT
. | TRBJ1-5 | TRBV28 | TRBD1 | CASTQIRDSYSNQPQHF | TGTGCCAGCACCCAAATCCGGGACAGCTATAGCAATCAGCCCCAGCATTTT
. | TRBJ2-2 | TRBV7-9 | . | CASSLGTGAIRELFF | TGTGCCAGCAGCCTAGGGACGGGGGCGATCCGGGAGCTGTTTTTT
. | TRBJ2-2 | TRBV11-2 | . | CASSTSSAAGELFF | TGTGCCAGCAGCACCAGTTCTGCGGCCGGGGAGCTGTTTTTT
. | TRBJ2-1 | TRBV28 | . | CASRTPGQGYNEQFF | TGTGCCAGCAGGACCCCGGGACAAGGGTACAATGAGCAGTTCTTC
few | TRBJ1-2 | TRBV20-1 | . | CSASVNYGYTF | TGCAGTGCTAGTGTTAACTATGGCTACACCTTC
. | TRBJ2-7 | TRBV12-5 | TRBD1 | CASGPGTGIYEQYF | TGTGCTAGTGGCCCCGGGACAGGAATTTACGAGCAGTACTTC
. | TRBJ1-1 | TRBV7-3 | TRBD1 | CASSLGRGWNTEAFF | TGTGCCAGCAGCTTGGGCAGGGGGTGGAACACTGAAGCTTTCTTT
. | TRBJ1-1 | TRBV10-1 | . | CASSESSTFLNTEAFF | TGCGCCAGCAGTGAGTCGTCGACGTTCTTGAACACTGAAGCTTTCTTT
few | TRBJ1-1 | TRBV30 | . | CAWSLAFEAFF | TGTGCCTGGAGTCTGGCGTTTGAAGCTTTCTTT